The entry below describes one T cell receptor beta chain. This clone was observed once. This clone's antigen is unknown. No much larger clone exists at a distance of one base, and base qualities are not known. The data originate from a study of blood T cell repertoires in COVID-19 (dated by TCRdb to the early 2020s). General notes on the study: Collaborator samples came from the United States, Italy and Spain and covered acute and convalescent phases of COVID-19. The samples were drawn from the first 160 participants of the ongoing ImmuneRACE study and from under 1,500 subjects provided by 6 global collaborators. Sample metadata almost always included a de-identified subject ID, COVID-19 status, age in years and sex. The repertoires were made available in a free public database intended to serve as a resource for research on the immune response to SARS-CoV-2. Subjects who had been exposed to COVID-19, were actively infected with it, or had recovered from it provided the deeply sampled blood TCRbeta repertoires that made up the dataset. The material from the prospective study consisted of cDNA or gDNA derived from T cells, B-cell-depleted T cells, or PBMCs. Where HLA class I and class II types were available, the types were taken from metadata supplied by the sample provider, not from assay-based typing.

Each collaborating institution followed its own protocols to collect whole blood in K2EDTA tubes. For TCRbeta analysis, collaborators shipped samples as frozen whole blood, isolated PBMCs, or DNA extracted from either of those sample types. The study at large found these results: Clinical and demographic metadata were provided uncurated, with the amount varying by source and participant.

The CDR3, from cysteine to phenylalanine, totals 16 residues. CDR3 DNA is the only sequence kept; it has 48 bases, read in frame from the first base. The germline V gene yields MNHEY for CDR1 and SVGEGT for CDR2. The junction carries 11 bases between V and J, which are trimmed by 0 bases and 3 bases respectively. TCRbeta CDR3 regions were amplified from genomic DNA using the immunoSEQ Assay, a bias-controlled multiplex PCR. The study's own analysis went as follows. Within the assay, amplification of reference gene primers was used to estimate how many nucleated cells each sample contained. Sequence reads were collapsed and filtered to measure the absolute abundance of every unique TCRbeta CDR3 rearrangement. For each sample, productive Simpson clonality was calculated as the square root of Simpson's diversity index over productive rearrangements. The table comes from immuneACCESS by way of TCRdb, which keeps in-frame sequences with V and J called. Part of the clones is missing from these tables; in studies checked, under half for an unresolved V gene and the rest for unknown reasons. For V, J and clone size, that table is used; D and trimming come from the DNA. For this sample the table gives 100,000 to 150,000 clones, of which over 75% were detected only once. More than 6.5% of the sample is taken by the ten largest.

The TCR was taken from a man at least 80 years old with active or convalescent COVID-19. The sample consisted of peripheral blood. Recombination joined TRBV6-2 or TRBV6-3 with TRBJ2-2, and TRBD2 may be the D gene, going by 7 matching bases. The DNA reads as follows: TGTGCCAGCAGTTACTCTGGGGGGGCGGACACCGGGGAGCTGTTTTTT. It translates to CASSYSGGADTGELFF.